At least ten counts were recorded for the clone carrying this T cell receptor (beta chain). The sample is drawn from a study of spatial heterogeneity in lung cancer. Turning to the study itself: Every unique TCR and UMI combination, on average, appeared more than ten times in raw reads.

Specified time point: sample taken at primary tumor resection. Donors were roughly 70 untreated early-stage non-small cell lung cancer patients. TCRdb ran MiXCR on the 5' RACE reads and lists one entry per CDR3 protein. The profile shows 30,000 to 40,000 distinct CDR3 sequences, just over 3% of them singletons. Germline loops: CDR1 MGHRA, CDR2 YSYEKL. The V gene end was trimmed by 2 bases and the J gene end by 6 bases; junction bases not matched to a gene: 3. The CDR3 length is 14 residues. The genes are TRBV4-1 and TRBJ2-1, with TRBD1 matching over 8 bases. This sequence originates from a male donor with early-stage non-small cell lung cancer. The sample in question was normal lung tissue next to the tumor, obtained at surgery. The CDR3 nucleotides are TGCGCCAGCAGCCAATGGACAGGGACCAATGAGCAGTTCTTC. Translated, it gives CASSQWTGTNEQFF.